A selection of T cell receptor beta chains follows, all from one sample in a study of shared clonotypes between healthy human individuals. Using immunoSEQ multiplex PCR, the repertoire was profiled, and TCRdb retains in-frame clones only, with some absent. The table includes about 680,000 clones, approximately 75% detected once. Sequenced input: memory CD4+ T cells sorted from blood. The receptors stem from a woman in her twenties or thirties in good health. Each CDR3 is given with its conserved first and last residue.

v_call,j_call,cdr3_aa
TRBV15,TRBJ2-3,CATSRGPGRTSLPSTDTQYF
TRBV10-1,TRBJ2-5,CASSEQGQETQYF
TRBV4-1,TRBJ1-2,CASSQARDSGYTF
TRBV19,TRBJ1-1,CASSILQGNTEAFF
TRBV29-1,TRBJ1-1,CSVAKSSVSEAFF
TRBV18,TRBJ1-2,CASSPPSRAFNYGYTF
TRBV2,TRBJ1-1,CASNLDSEAFF
TRBV28,TRBJ2-5,CASSFPRGQETQYF
TRBV2,TRBJ1-1,CASRRTGMNTEAFF
TRBV5-1,TRBJ2-1,CASSSASGAYNEQFF
TRBV5-6,TRBJ2-7,CASSSHLEQYF
TRBV7-8,TRBJ2-7,CASSLRTGESYEQYF
TRBV10-2,TRBJ1-5,CASSDGGTGGNQPQHF
TRBV7-9,TRBJ1-4,CASSFGWTGSATNEKLFF
TRBV2,TRBJ2-1,CASGQTSGRGEQFF
TRBV5-1,TRBJ2-7,CASQYIAGAYEQYF
TRBV6-6,TRBJ1-5,CASSYGRGQGNQPQHF
TRBV9,TRBJ1-4,CASSGPGTAGINEKLFF
TRBV19,TRBJ2-6,CASTSGDGANVLTF
TRBV27,TRBJ2-7,CASFGRAYEQYF
TRBV21-1,TRBJ2-3,CASSKVKSRGRETQYF
TRBV2,TRBJ2-7,CASSGVLVTIYEQYF